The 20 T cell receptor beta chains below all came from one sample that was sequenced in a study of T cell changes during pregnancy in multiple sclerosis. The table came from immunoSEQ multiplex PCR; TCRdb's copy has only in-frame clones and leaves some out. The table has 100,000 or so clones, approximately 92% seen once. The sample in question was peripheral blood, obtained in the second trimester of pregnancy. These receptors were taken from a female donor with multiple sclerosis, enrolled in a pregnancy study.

The CDR3 region has the DNA TGTGCCTGGAGTGGGAGACAGGGTAATGAAAAACTGTTTTTT. Translated, it gives CAWSGRQGNEKLFF. The V call is TRBV30, the J call TRBJ1-4; 7 bases map to TRBD1. CDR1 and CDR2 (germline): GTSNPN, SVGIG (reference sequence). Trimming took 1 base from V and 4 from J; bases not matched to a gene: 3. There are 14 residues in the CDR3.

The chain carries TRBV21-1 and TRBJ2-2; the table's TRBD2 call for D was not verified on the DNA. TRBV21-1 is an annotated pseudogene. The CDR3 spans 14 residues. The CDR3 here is CASSLLRCTGELFF. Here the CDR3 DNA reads TGTGCCAGCAGCCTACTCCGTTGCACCGGGGAGCTGTTTTTT.

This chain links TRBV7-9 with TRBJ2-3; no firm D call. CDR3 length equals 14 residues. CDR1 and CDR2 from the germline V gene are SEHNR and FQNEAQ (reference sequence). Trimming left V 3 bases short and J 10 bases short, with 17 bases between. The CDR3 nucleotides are TGTGCCAGCAGCTTTGAAATTCAGGCAGTTGCGCAGTATTTT. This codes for CASSFEIQAVAQYF.

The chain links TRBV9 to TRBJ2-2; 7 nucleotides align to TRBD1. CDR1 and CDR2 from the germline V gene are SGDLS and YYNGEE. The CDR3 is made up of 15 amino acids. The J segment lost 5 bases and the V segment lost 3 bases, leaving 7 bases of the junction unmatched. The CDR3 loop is CASSAGQVETGELFF. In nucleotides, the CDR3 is TGTGCCAGCAGCGCTGGACAGGTGGAAACCGGGGAGCTGTTTTTT.

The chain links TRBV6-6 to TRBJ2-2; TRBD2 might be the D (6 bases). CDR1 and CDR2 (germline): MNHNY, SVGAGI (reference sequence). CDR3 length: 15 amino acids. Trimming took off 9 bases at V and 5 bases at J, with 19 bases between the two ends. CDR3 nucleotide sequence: TGTGCCAGTGCTGGGTGGGACTCCACGACCGGGGAGCTGTTTTTT. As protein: CASAGWDSTTGELFF.

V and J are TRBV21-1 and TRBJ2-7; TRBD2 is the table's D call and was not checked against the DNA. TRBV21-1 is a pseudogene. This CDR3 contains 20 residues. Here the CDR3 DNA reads TGTGCCAGCAGCCAGTGGGTAGCGGGGCAGGGCTCCTTCCCTTCTAGCGAGCAGTACTTC. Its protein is CASSQWVAGQGSFPSSEQYF.

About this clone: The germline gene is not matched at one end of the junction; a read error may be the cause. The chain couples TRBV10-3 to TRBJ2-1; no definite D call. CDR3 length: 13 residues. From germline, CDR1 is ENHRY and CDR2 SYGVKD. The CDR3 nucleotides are TGTGCCTCCCAAACGCCAGATTACAAAGAGCAGTTCTTC. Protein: CASQTPDYKEQFF.

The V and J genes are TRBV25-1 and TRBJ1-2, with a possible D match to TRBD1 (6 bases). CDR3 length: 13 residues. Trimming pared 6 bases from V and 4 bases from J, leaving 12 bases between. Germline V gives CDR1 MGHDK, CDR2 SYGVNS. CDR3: CASSGGALYGYTF. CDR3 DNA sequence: TGTGCCAGCAGCGGGGGGGCACTCTATGGCTACACCTTC.

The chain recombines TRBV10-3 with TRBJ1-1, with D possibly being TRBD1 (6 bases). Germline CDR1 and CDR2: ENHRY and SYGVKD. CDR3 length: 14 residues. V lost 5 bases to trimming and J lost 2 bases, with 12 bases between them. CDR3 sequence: CAISPGHQNTEAFF. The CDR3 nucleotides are TGTGCCATCAGTCCGGGACACCAAAACACTGAAGCTTTCTTT.

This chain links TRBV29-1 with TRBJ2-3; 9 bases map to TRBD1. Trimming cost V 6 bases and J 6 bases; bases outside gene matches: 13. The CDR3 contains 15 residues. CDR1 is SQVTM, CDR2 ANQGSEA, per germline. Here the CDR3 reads CSVEAGQGSRDTQYF. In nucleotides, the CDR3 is TGCAGCGTGGAGGCAGGACAGGGGTCCAGGGATACGCAGTATTTT.

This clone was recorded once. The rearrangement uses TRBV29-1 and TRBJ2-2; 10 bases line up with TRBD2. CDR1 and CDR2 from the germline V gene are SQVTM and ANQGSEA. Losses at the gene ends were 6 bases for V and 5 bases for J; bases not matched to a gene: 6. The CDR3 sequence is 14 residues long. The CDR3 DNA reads TGCAGCGTCCGGACTAGCGGAGTTACCGGGGAGCTGTTTTTT. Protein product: CSVRTSGVTGELFF.

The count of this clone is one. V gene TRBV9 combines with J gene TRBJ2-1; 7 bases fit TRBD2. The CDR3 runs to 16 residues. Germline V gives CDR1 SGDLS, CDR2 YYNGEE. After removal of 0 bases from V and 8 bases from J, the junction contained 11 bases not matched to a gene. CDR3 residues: CASSVEGSGLWDEQFF. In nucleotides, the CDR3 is TGTGCCAGCAGCGTAGAAGGTAGCGGGCTCTGGGATGAGCAGTTCTTC.

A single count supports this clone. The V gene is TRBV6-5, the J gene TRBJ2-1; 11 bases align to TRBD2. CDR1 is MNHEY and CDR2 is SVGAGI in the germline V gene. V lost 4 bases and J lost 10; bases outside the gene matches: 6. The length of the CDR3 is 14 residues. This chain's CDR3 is CASSFSGRAEEQFF. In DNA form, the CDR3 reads TGTGCCAGCAGTTTTAGCGGGAGGGCCGAAGAGCAGTTCTTC.

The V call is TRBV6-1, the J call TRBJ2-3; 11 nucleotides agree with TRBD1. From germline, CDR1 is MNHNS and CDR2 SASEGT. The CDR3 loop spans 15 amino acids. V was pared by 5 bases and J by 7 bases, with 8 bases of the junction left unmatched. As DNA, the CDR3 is TGTGCCAGCAGTTCGGGACAGGGGGTTGTAAATACGCAGTATTTT. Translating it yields CASSSGQGVVNTQYF.

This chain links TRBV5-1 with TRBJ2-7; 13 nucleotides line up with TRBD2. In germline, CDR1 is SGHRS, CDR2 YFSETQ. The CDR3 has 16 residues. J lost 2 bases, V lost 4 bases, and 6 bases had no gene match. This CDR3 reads CASSQYGTSGTYEQYF. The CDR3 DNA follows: TGCGCCAGCAGCCAATATGGGACTAGCGGGACCTACGAGCAGTACTTC. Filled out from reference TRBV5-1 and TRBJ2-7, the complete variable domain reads KAGVTQTPRYLIKTRGQQVTLSCSPISGHRSVSWYQQTPGQGLQFLFEYFSETQRNKGNFPGRFSGRQFSNSRSEMNVSTLELGDSALYLCASSQYGTSGTYEQYFGPGTRLTVT.

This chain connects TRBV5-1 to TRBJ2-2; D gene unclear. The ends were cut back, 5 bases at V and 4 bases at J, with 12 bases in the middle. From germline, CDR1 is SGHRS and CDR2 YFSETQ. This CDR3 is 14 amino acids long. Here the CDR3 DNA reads TGCGCCAGCAGTTTAATAACTGGCACCGGGGAGCTGTTTTTT. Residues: CASSLITGTGELFF.

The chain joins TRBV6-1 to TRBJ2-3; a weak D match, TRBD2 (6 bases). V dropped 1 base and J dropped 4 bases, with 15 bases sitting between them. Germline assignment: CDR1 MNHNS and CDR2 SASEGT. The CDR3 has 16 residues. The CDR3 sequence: CASSEGSGGVADTQYF. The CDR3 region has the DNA TGTGCCAGCAGTGAAGGGAGCGGAGGGGTGGCAGATACGCAGTATTTT.

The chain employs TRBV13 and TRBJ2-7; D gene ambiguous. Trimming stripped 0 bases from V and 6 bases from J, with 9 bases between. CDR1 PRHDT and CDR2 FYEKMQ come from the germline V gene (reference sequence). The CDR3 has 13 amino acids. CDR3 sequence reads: CASSLGRSSEQYF. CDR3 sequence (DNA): TGTGCCAGCAGCTTAGGTCGGAGCAGCGAGCAGTACTTC.

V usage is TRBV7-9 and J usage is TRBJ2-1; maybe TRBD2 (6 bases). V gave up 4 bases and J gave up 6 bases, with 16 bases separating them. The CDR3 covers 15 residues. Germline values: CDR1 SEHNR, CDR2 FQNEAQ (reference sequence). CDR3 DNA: TGTGCCAGCAGCTACCTGGAGGGCGTGTTCAATGAGCAGTTCTTC. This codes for CASSYLEGVFNEQFF.

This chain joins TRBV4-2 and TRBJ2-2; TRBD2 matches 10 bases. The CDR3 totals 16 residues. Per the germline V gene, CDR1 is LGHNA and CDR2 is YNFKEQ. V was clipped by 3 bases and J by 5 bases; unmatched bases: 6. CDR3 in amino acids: CASSHDPGLATGELFF. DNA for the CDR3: TGTGCCAGCAGCCACGACCCGGGACTAGCGACCGGGGAGCTGTTTTTT.